This TCR beta chain was sequenced in a study of blood T cell repertoires in COVID-19. Whole-study context: Sources were T cells, B-cell-depleted T cells, or PBMCs; the material itself was cDNA or gDNA.

Authors' analysis steps: Reference gene primer amplification gave nucleated cell count estimates. Here immunoSEQ multiplex PCR was the method, and the copy in TCRdb shows in-frame clones only, minus some. V, J and clone size were drawn from that table, and D and trimming were deduced from the DNA. This table has just over 350,000 clones, 86% appearing once. While infection was still active, Seattle patients were enrolled and then followed longitudinally. This clone came up a few times. The CDR3 runs to 13 residues. V shed 7 bases, J shed 8 bases, and the junction held 10 bases outside the gene matches. The germline V gene has CDR1 SGDLS and CDR2 YYNGEE.

The sequenced sample was peripheral blood. The J gene is TRBJ1-2, the V gene TRBV9; 8 nucleotides align to TRBD1. The origin of this receptor is a woman aged 60-70 years with COVID-19, enrolled during active disease. CDR3 sequence (DNA): TGTGCCAGCGGAAAAGGACAGGGTGGCGGCTACACCTTC. This translates into CASGKGQGGGYTF.